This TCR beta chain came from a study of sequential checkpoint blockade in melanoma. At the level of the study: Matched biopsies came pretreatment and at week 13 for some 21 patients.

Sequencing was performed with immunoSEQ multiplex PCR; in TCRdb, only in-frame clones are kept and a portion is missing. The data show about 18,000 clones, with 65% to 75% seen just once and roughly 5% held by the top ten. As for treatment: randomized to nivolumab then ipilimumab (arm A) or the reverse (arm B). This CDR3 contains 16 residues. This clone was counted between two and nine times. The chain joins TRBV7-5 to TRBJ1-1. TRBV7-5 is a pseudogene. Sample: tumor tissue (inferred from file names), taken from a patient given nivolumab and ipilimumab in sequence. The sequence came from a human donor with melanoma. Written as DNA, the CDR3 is TGTGCCAGCAGCTTACTTGGGGGGCAGGGGAACACTGAAGCTTTCTTT. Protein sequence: CASSLLGGQGNTEAFF.